One and the same sample provided the 24 T cell receptor beta chains below, sequenced in a study of blood T cell repertoires in COVID-19 (dated by TCRdb to the early 2020s). The library was generated by the immunoSEQ multiplex PCR assay. TCRdb holds this immuneACCESS table with in-frame rearrangements only. Some clones are missing; in checked studies, unresolved V genes explain under half, and the rest has no known cause. Across this sample there are 140,000 to 150,000 clones, with roughly three quarters seen only once. In total, the top ten clones hold roughly 4.3% of the sample. The sequenced sample was peripheral blood. These receptors all stem from a man aged 55 to 69 with acute or convalescent COVID-19.

V is TRBV11-1 and J is TRBJ1-4; D unclear. CDR1 is SGHAT, CDR2 FQDESV, per germline (reference sequence). Deletions cut 5 bases from V and 0 bases from J, with 13 bases between. This CDR3 has 16 amino acids. The CDR3 region is CASSPTGDPTNEKLFF. The CDR3 DNA sequence: TGTGCCAGCAGCCCGACCGGAGACCCAACTAATGAAAAACTGTTTTTT.

The V call is TRBV19, the J call TRBJ1-4, with TRBD1 matching 8 bases. Losses at the gene ends were 4 bases for V and 7 bases for J; bases not matched to a gene: 5. CDR3 length: 14 amino acids. Germline V gene data show CDR1 as LNHDA and CDR2 as SQIVND (reference sequence). In DNA form, the CDR3 reads TGTGCCAGTAGTACTCAGGGGGCGCGTGAAAAACTGTTTTTT. Protein product: CASSTQGAREKLFF. Looking up the rest from reference TRBV19 and TRBJ1-4 gives the full variable domain: DGGITQSPKYLFRKEGQNVTLSCEQNLNHDAMYWYRQDPGQGLRLIYYSQIVNDFQKGDIAEGYSVSREKKESFPLTVTSAQKNPTAFYLCASSTQGAREKLFFGSGTQLSVL.

This clone occurred a few times. The chain uses TRBV28 and TRBJ2-7, with D uncertain. The CDR3 has 12 amino acids. V lost 2 bases to trimming and J lost 2 bases, with 4 bases between them. Per germline, CDR1 MDHEN and CDR2 SYDVKM. This chain's CDR3 is CASSLQAYEQYF. The CDR3 DNA is TGTGCCAGCAGTTTACAGGCCTACGAGCAGTACTTC.

The chain links TRBV27 to TRBJ2-7; 9 positions agree with TRBD2. The CDR3 length is 17 residues. The trim removed 6 bases at V and 0 bases at J, leaving 12 bases unmatched. From germline, CDR1 is MNHEY and CDR2 SMNVEV (reference sequence). In DNA form, the CDR3 reads TGTGCCAGCAGCCTAACCTTTAGCGGGAGCACCTCCTACGAGCAGTACTTC. Encoded protein: CASSLTFSGSTSYEQYF.

This clone was observed a few times. V and J are TRBV20-1 and TRBJ2-1; 11 bases fit TRBD2. The CDR3 is 14 amino acids. V was clipped by 3 bases and J by 9 bases; unmatched bases: 7. Germline loops: CDR1 DFQATT, CDR2 SNEGSKA (reference sequence). The CDR3 region is CSASRASGRSEQFF. The CDR3 DNA follows: TGCAGTGCTAGTAGGGCTAGCGGGAGGTCTGAGCAGTTCTTC.

The rearrangement links TRBV12-5 to TRBJ2-2; 11 nucleotides agree with TRBD2. CDR3 length: 18 amino acids. The ends lost 0 bases at V and 3 bases at J; junction bases unmatched: 6. Germline V gives CDR1 LGHNT, CDR2 FRNRAP. The CDR3 protein is CASGLVRVAGGDTGELFF. The CDR3 DNA reads TGTGCTAGTGGTTTGGTCCGGGTAGCGGGAGGGGACACCGGGGAGCTGTTTTTT.

J is TRBJ2-5 and V is TRBV25-1, with a possible D match to TRBD1 (5 bases). Germline values: CDR1 MGHDK, CDR2 SYGVNS. The CDR3 loop spans 15 amino acids. Trimming took off 5 bases at V and 1 base at J, with 14 bases between the two ends. CDR3 sequence: CASSRVTETQETQYF. The DNA for the CDR3 is TGTGCCAGCAGTAGAGTGACAGAAACCCAAGAGACCCAGTACTTC.

The chain couples TRBV15 to TRBJ2-7; 7 bases line up with TRBD2. Germline-derived CDR1 and CDR2 are LNHNV and YYDKDF (reference sequence). The J segment lost 0 bases and the V segment lost 1 base, leaving 6 bases of the junction unmatched. This CDR3 has 16 residues. This chain's CDR3 is CATSRVSSGNSYEQYF. The DNA for the CDR3 is TGTGCCACCAGCAGAGTATCTAGCGGTAACTCCTACGAGCAGTACTTC.

This chain joins TRBV4-1 and TRBJ2-3; 10 bases match TRBD2. J gave up 4 bases and V 1 base, and 8 bases lay outside the gene matches. The CDR3 covers 17 residues. In germline, CDR1 is MGHRA, CDR2 YSYEKL. The CDR3: CASSQAETSGLADTQYF. As DNA, the CDR3 is TGCGCCAGCAGCCAAGCCGAGACTAGCGGGCTAGCAGATACGCAGTATTTT.

This clone was found once. The rearrangement joins TRBV10-3 to TRBJ2-7; 13 nucleotides align to TRBD2. This CDR3 is built from 18 residues. The trim removed 3 bases at V and 2 bases at J, leaving 10 bases unmatched. Germline V gene sequence: CDR1 ENHRY, CDR2 SYGVKD. CDR3 sequence reads: CAISDGGGLAGRTYEQYF. Here the CDR3 DNA reads TGTGCCATCAGTGATGGCGGGGGACTAGCGGGACGAACCTACGAGCAGTACTTC.

V is TRBV25-1 and J is TRBJ2-1, with 14 bases matching TRBD2. The CDR3 spans 17 residues. V lost 4 bases, J lost 7 bases, and 9 bases stayed unmatched. Germline-derived CDR1 and CDR2 are MGHDK and SYGVNS. This chain's CDR3 is CASSVLGLAGATNEQFF. The CDR3 DNA follows: TGTGCCAGCAGTGTACTGGGACTAGCGGGAGCGACGAATGAGCAGTTCTTC.

This clone was counted a few times. The chain couples TRBV25-1 to TRBJ2-5; D possibly corresponds to TRBD1 (6 bases). The CDR3 runs 16 residues. Per germline, CDR1 MGHDK and CDR2 SYGVNS. Trimming took off 3 bases at V and 2 bases at J, with 16 bases between the two ends. Here the CDR3 reads CASSDVQGVRQETQYF. Written as DNA, the CDR3 is TGTGCCAGCAGTGATGTACAGGGCGTGCGGCAAGAGACCCAGTACTTC.

The genes are TRBV18 and TRBJ1-5, with 8 bases matching TRBD1. The V gene's germline CDR1 is KGHSH and CDR2 LQKENI. Losses at the gene ends were 2 bases for V and 4 bases for J; bases not matched to a gene: 4. The CDR3 consists of 15 residues. CDR3 residues: CASSPRTGQNQPQHF. CDR3 in DNA: TGTGCCAGCTCACCAAGGACAGGGCAAAATCAGCCCCAGCATTTT.

The J gene is TRBJ2-1, the V gene TRBV5-1; possible D gene TRBD1, 6 bases. V lost 5 bases to trimming and J lost 4 bases, with 13 bases between them. Germline-derived CDR1 and CDR2 are SGHRS and YFSETQ. The CDR3 has 14 amino acids. The CDR3 here is CASSGRQGYNEQFF. The CDR3 bases are TGCGCCAGCAGTGGTCGTCAGGGGTACAATGAGCAGTTCTTC.

A single count supports this clone. CDR3 loop: CASSSGGQGRGEQFF. The CDR3 DNA reads TGTGCCAGCTCCTCCGGAGGACAGGGGAGGGGTGAGCAGTTCTTC. V usage is TRBV28 and J usage is TRBJ2-1; 9 bases map to TRBD1. Germline trimming cut 8 bases from V and 9 bases from J; bases unmatched to any gene: 14. CDR1 is MDHEN, CDR2 SYDVKM, per germline. The CDR3 consists of 15 residues.

This chain links TRBV6-6 with TRBJ1-1; 7 positions agree with TRBD1. The junction had 7 bases not matched to a gene; V was cut back by 6 bases and J by 6 bases. The CDR3 spans 13 residues. Germline loops: CDR1 MNHNY, CDR2 SVGAGI (reference sequence). The CDR3 loop reads CASSRDRVAEAFF. As DNA, the CDR3 is TGTGCCAGCAGCCGAGACAGGGTGGCTGAAGCTTTCTTT.

The chain is built from TRBV10-3 and TRBJ2-1, with 12 bases aligning to TRBD2. Germline V gives CDR1 ENHRY, CDR2 SYGVKD. V shed 6 bases and J 6 bases; nucleotides not matched to a gene: 9. This CDR3 has 16 residues. The CDR3, as DNA: TGTGCCATCAGCAAGGATCTAGCGGGAGGGCCCAATGAGCAGTTCTTC. Translated, it gives CAISKDLAGGPNEQFF.

V is TRBV6-6 and J is TRBJ2-7; 9 bases are shared with TRBD1. The CDR3 extends over 15 amino acids. CDR1 is MNHNY, CDR2 SVGAGI, per germline (reference sequence). J gave up 0 bases and V 6 bases, and 6 bases lay outside the gene matches. The chain's CDR3 is CASRLRDRASYEQYF. The CDR3 DNA sequence: TGTGCCAGCAGACTCCGGGACAGGGCCTCCTACGAGCAGTACTTC.

This clone was seen just once. This chain connects TRBV10-3 to TRBJ1-4; D not resolved. Germline assignment: CDR1 ENHRY and CDR2 SYGVKD. This CDR3 is built from 13 residues. V lost 3 bases to trimming and J lost 3 bases, with 5 bases between them. CDR3 residues: CAISESPNEKLFF. The CDR3 coding sequence is TGTGCCATCAGTGAATCTCCTAATGAAAAACTGTTTTTT.

The chain is built from TRBV6-2 or TRBV6-3 and TRBJ2-1, with D maybe TRBD2 (5 bases). V lost 5 bases and J 9 bases, leaving 23 bases between the germline ends. Germline CDR1 MNHEY, CDR2 SVGEGT. The CDR3 consists of 16 residues. The CDR3 DNA is TGTGCCAGCAGTCCCCGGTTGGGGAGATCTACCGCTGAGCAGTTCTTC. Translating it yields CASSPRLGRSTAEQFF.

This rearrangement joins TRBV2 to TRBJ2-1, with a weak D call TRBD1 (6 bases). There are 16 residues in the CDR3. The V end lost 4 bases, the J end lost 2 bases, and 15 bases lay between the germline ends. Germline assignment: CDR1 SNHLY and CDR2 FYNNEI. The CDR3 DNA is TGTGCCAGCAGTGGGTTGGACAGAGTACCCTACAATGAGCAGTTCTTC. Protein sequence: CASSGLDRVPYNEQFF.

V and J are TRBV10-1 and TRBJ2-3; D is uncertain. The germline V gene encodes CDR1 WNHNN and CDR2 SYGVQD (reference sequence). V lost 2 bases and J lost 1, with 10 bases in between. The CDR3 consists of 15 residues. The CDR3 loop is CASSEGQVRTDTQYF. CDR3 bases: TGCGCCAGCAGTGAGGGGCAGGTTCGCACAGATACGCAGTATTTT.

The V call is TRBV5-1, the J call TRBJ2-2, with 11 bases identical to TRBD1. CDR3 size: 15 residues. Trimming removed 4 bases from V and 5 bases from J; junction bases left unmatched: 4. Germline CDR1 reads SGHRS; CDR2 reads YFSETQ. CDR3 in amino acids: CASSTGTGGTGELFF. The DNA of the CDR3 is TGCGCCAGCAGCACTGGGACAGGGGGTACCGGGGAGCTGTTTTTT.

As to this clone: The conserved phenylalanine or tryptophan normally closing the CDR3 is absent here, so this likely arose from a read error. It is unclear where the CDR3 begins or ends on the DNA, so no DNA is shown, and the CDR3 is as TCRdb lists it. The CDR3: CASSLGTVVAL. The chain is built from TRBV12-3 or TRBV12-4 and TRBJ2-4; the table's D gene call, TRBD1, was not cross checked with the DNA. The CDR3 is 11 residues long, ends included.